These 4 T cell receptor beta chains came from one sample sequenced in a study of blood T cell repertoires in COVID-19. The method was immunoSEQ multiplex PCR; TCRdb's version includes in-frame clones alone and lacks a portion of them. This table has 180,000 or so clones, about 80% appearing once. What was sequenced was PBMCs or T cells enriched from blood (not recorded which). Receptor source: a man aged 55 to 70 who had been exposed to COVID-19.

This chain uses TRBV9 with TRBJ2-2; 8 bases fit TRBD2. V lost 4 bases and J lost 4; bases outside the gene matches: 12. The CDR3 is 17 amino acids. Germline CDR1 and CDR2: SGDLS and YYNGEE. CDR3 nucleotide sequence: TGTGCCAGCAGCTCACCCCTTAGCGGGACGGGCACCGGGGAGCTGTTTTTT. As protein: CASSSPLSGTGTGELFF.

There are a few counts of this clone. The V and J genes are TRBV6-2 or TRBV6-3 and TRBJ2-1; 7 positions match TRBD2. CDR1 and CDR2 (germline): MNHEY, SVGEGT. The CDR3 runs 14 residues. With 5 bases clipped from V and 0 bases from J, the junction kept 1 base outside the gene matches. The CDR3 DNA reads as TGTGCCAGCAGTAGCGGGAACTCCTACAATGAGCAGTTCTTC. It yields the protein CASSSGNSYNEQFF.

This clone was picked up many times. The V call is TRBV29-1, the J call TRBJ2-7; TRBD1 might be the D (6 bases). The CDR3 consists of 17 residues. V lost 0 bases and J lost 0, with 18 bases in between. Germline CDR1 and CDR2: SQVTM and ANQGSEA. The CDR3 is CSVEDWGRGLHSYEQYF. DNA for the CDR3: TGCAGCGTTGAAGATTGGGGCAGGGGTCTCCACTCCTACGAGCAGTACTTC.

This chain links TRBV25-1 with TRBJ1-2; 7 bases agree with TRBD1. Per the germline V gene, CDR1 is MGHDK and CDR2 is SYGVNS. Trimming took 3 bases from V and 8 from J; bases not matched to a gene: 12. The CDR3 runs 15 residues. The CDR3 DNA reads TGTGCCAGCAGTGATTCGCTGGGGACAGCCAGGGGCTACACCTTC. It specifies CASSDSLGTARGYTF.